The 31 T cell receptor beta chains below come from one sample, sequenced in a study of cytomegalovirus exposure and HLA in healthy donors. Vbeta (60) and Jbeta (13) primers were used in the PCR. The data were produced by immunoSEQ multiplex PCR, yet TCRdb's version contains in-frame clones alone and is incomplete. The data contain fewer than 110,000 clones, roughly 70% of them seen just once; the ten biggest clones take up about 10%. Sequenced material: PBMCs. The source of these receptors is a man in his forties or fifties in good health and CMV-seronegative.

The chain links TRBV7-9 to TRBJ2-1; TRBD2 matches at 8 bases. V dropped 3 bases and J dropped 5; count of bases not matched to a gene: 6. The CDR3 loop spans 15 amino acids. Germline loops: CDR1 SEHNR, CDR2 FQNEAQ (reference sequence). The CDR3 DNA follows: TGTGCCAGCAGCTTCGGGAGCGGGGGTCACAATGAGCAGTTCTTC. Residues: CASSFGSGGHNEQFF.

This chain links TRBV7-2 with TRBJ2-5; D call uncertain. The V end was cut by 0 bases, the J end by 5 bases, with 10 bases between. The germline gives CDR1 SGHTA, CDR2 FQGNSA. The CDR3 runs to 14 residues. CDR3 DNA: TGTGCCAGCAGCTTAGCGGGCCCCTCGGAGACCCAGTACTTC. Translation gives CASSLAGPSETQYF. The complete variable domain, with remaining parts taken from reference TRBV7-2 and TRBJ2-5, reads GAGVSQSPSNKVTEKGKDVELRCDPISGHTALYWYRQSLGQGLEFLIYFQGNSAPDKSGLPSDRFSAERTGGSVSTLTIQRTQQEDSAVYLCASSLAGPSETQYFGPGTRLLVL.

The chain joins TRBV5-4 to TRBJ2-3; 16 nucleotides agree with TRBD2. Trimming at V came to 4 bases and at J to 3 bases, leaving 8 bases not matched to a gene. The CDR3 is 18 residues long. CDR1 and CDR2 from the germline V gene are SGHNT and YYREEE (reference sequence). The CDR3 nucleotides are TGTGCCAGCAGCATGGGGACTAGCGGGGGGGCCTTGACAGATACGCAGTATTTT. This sequence encodes CASSMGTSGGALTDTQYF. Variable domain in full (rest from reference TRBV5-4 and TRBJ2-3): ETGVTQSPTHLIKTRGQQVTLRCSSQSGHNTVSWYQQALGQGPQFIFQYYREEENGRGNFPPRFSGLQFPNYSSELNVNALELDDSALYLCASSMGTSGGALTDTQYFGPGTRLTVL.

The V and J genes are TRBV6-5 and TRBJ2-7, with unresolved D. Trimming pared 6 bases from V and 3 bases from J, leaving 6 bases between. The germline gives CDR1 MNHEY, CDR2 SVGAGI. This CDR3 has 11 amino acids. The CDR3, as DNA: TGTGCCAGCAGCAACAGCTACGAGCAGTACTTC. Amino acids: CASSNSYEQYF.

The genes are TRBV5-6 and TRBJ1-2, with TRBD1 matching 10 bases. CDR1 and CDR2 (germline): SGHDT, YYEEEE. The J segment lost 5 bases and the V segment lost 1 base, leaving 5 bases of the junction unmatched. CDR3 length equals 15 residues. CDR3 DNA: TGTGCCAGCAGCTTGTGGACAGGGGGAGGGTATGGCTACACCTTC. This gives the protein CASSLWTGGGYGYTF.

The chain employs TRBV18 and TRBJ2-7; tentatively, D is TRBD2 (6 bases). V gave up 3 bases and J gave up 7 bases, with 13 bases separating them. The CDR3 length is 13 residues. CDR1 is KGHSH, CDR2 LQKENI, per germline. CDR3 region: CASSPRGLTEQYF. The CDR3 DNA is TGTGCCAGCTCACCCCGGGGACTTACGGAGCAGTACTTC.

The chain links TRBV7-9 to TRBJ2-6; 9 bases fit TRBD1. V lost 5 bases and J lost 0; bases outside the gene matches: 11. CDR3 length equals 19 residues. CDR1 SEHNR and CDR2 FQNEAQ come from the germline V gene (reference sequence). The CDR3 coding sequence is TGTGCCAGCAGCCTCCTTCGGGGACAGGGAACCTCTGGGGCCAACGTCCTGACTTTC. This gives the protein CASSLLRGQGTSGANVLTF.

This clone was counted once. The rearrangement links TRBV6-1 to TRBJ2-7; D gene uncertain. From germline, CDR1 is MNHNS and CDR2 SASEGT. The CDR3 sequence is 14 residues long. Trimming removed 7 bases at V and 0 bases at J, with 13 bases between. CDR3 nucleotides: TGTGCCAGCACCCCCCTGAGGAACTCCTACGAGCAGTACTTC. This translates into CASTPLRNSYEQYF.

The gene calls are TRBV5-1 and TRBJ2-2; 12 bases agree with TRBD1. This CDR3 comprises 16 residues. V gave up 0 bases and J gave up 7 bases; unmatched junction bases: 4. The germline V gene has CDR1 SGHRS and CDR2 YFSETQ. CDR3 residues: CASSLAGTGGVGELFF. The DNA for the CDR3 is TGCGCCAGCAGCTTGGCCGGGACAGGGGGCGTCGGGGAGCTGTTTTTT.

V usage is TRBV5-8 and J usage is TRBJ2-7; no definite D call. CDR3 length: 14 amino acids. The V and J ends lost 0 bases and 1 base respectively, with 8 bases between them. Germline-derived CDR1 and CDR2 are SGHTS and YDEGEE. This CDR3 is CASSLGGGSYEQYF. The CDR3, as DNA: TGTGCCAGCAGCTTGGGCGGCGGATCCTACGAGCAGTACTTC.

V is TRBV30 and J is TRBJ1-2, with D perhaps TRBD1 (5 bases). This CDR3 contains 12 residues. V was pared by 0 bases and J by 7 bases, with 9 bases between. CDR1 GTSNPN and CDR2 SVGIG come from the germline V gene (reference sequence). The CDR3: CAWSVIQGGYTF. CDR3 DNA sequence: TGTGCCTGGAGTGTAATCCAGGGTGGCTACACCTTC.

The chain couples TRBV5-6 to TRBJ1-1; D not certain. CDR1 SGHDT and CDR2 YYEEEE come from the germline V gene. The CDR3 consists of 12 residues. V was clipped by 4 bases and J by 6 bases, with 10 bases between them. CDR3 sequence (DNA): TGTGCCAGCAGCCGATGGGAGGCTGAAGCTTTCTTT. Encoded protein: CASSRWEAEAFF.

V and J are TRBV5-1 and TRBJ2-5, with a weak D call TRBD1 (5 bases). The CDR3 covers 14 residues. Germline V lookup: CDR1 SGHRS, CDR2 YFSETQ. Trimming pared 0 bases from V and 4 bases from J, leaving 10 bases between. The CDR3 DNA follows: TGCGCCAGCAGCTTGGCTGCAGGGATAGAGACCCAGTACTTC. It translates to CASSLAAGIETQYF.

The chain recombines TRBV5-6 with TRBJ2-3; 10 nucleotides line up with TRBD2. The germline gives CDR1 SGHDT, CDR2 YYEEEE. Trimming cost V 7 bases and J 3 bases; bases outside gene matches: 8. CDR3 size: 15 residues. For the CDR3, the DNA is TGTGCCAGCGGATTCTTTAGCGGGAGGACAGATACGCAGTATTTT. This translates into CASGFFSGRTDTQYF.

The rearrangement joins TRBV6-5 to TRBJ1-1, with 7 bases that match TRBD1. The V gene end was trimmed by 0 bases and the J gene end by 1 base; junction bases not matched to a gene: 5. Germline V gene sequence: CDR1 MNHEY, CDR2 SVGAGI. There are 16 residues in the CDR3. The CDR3 sequence is CASSYSTGFGNTEAFF. Written as DNA, the CDR3 is TGTGCCAGCAGTTACTCGACAGGGTTTGGGAACACTGAAGCTTTCTTT.

This clone appeared a single time. The CDR3 here is CASSWRRENYEQYF. DNA of the CDR3: TGTGCCAGCAGCTGGAGACGGGAAAACTACGAGCAGTACTTC. The chain uses TRBV13 and TRBJ2-7; D possibly corresponds to TRBD2 (5 bases). Per germline, CDR1 PRHDT and CDR2 FYEKMQ (reference sequence). The V gene lost 4 bases and the J gene lost 3 bases, with 13 bases spanning the gap. The CDR3 has 14 amino acids.

The V gene is TRBV29-1, the J gene TRBJ1-3; TRBD1 is a possible D gene (6 bases). CDR3 length: 15 amino acids. Trimming cost V 3 bases and J 2 bases, with 14 bases left between them. The V gene's germline CDR1 is SQVTM and CDR2 ANQGSEA. Here the CDR3 reads CSVDGNGGPGNTIYF. CDR3 nucleotides: TGCAGCGTTGACGGAAACGGGGGGCCTGGAAACACCATATATTTT.

This clone showed up just a few times. The CDR3 region is CASSPSGSFYEQYF. CDR3 nucleotides: TGTGCCAGCAGCCCTAGCGGGAGCTTCTACGAGCAGTACTTC. This chain uses TRBV28 with TRBJ2-7; the match to TRBD2 covers 10 bases. J was trimmed by 3 bases and V by 6 bases; bases with no gene match: 5. Germline values: CDR1 MDHEN, CDR2 SYDVKM. The CDR3 is 14 amino acids.

This clone was detected once. V and J are TRBV6-5 and TRBJ2-2; tentatively, D is TRBD1 (6 bases). The CDR3 runs 15 residues. The V gene lost 6 bases and the J gene lost 1 base, with 12 bases spanning the gap. Germline V gives CDR1 MNHEY, CDR2 SVGAGI. CDR3 loop: CASSPDRRNTGELFF. For the CDR3, the DNA is TGTGCCAGCAGCCCAGACAGGAGGAACACCGGGGAGCTGTTTTTT.

There are a few counts of this clone. The chain employs TRBV18 and TRBJ1-5; perhaps TRBD1 as D (5 bases). Germline V gene lookup returns CDR1 KGHSH and CDR2 LQKENI. The CDR3 totals 16 residues. Trimming took off 2 bases at V and 2 bases at J, with 13 bases between the two ends. CDR3 residues: CASSPDQGGGNQPQHF. CDR3 nucleotide sequence: TGTGCCAGCTCACCAGACCAGGGTGGGGGCAATCAGCCCCAGCATTTT.

The chain joins TRBV9 to TRBJ1-3; D is unclear. V was trimmed by 0 bases and J by 1 base, leaving 11 bases between them. Germline CDR1 SGDLS, CDR2 YYNGEE. This CDR3 is 16 amino acids long. CDR3 nucleotides: TGTGCCAGCAGCGTAGGTGTTGTGCGGTCTGGAAACACCATATATTTT. Translation gives CASSVGVVRSGNTIYF. Supplemented by reference TRBV9 and TRBJ1-3, the full variable domain reads DSGVTQTPKHLITATGQRVTLRCSPRSGDLSVYWYQQSLDQGLQFLIQYYNGEERAKGNILERFSAQQFPDLHSELNLSSLELGDSALYFCASSVGVVRSGNTIYFGEGSWLTVV.

The chain uses TRBV2 and TRBJ2-3, with TRBD2 as a possible D gene (6 bases). The CDR3 is made up of 15 amino acids. In germline, CDR1 is SNHLY, CDR2 FYNNEI. Trimming cost V 6 bases and J 0 bases, with 13 bases left between them. Here the CDR3 DNA reads TGTGCCAGCAGCGGGCGGGGAGCTAGCACAGATACGCAGTATTTT. The encoded protein is CASSGRGASTDTQYF.

This clone was counted a few times. The chain links TRBV27 to TRBJ2-7; tentative D call: TRBD1 (7 bases). The CDR3 has 14 amino acids. Per the germline V gene, CDR1 is MNHEY and CDR2 is SMNVEV (reference sequence). V was clipped by 1 base and J by 6 bases, with 13 bases between them. CDR3 bases: TGTGCCAGCAGTTTATTCAGGGGGGTCGGCGAGCAGTACTTC. Residues: CASSLFRGVGEQYF.

This sequence joins TRBV5-6 and TRBJ2-3; 7 bases map to TRBD2. Germline values: CDR1 SGHDT, CDR2 YYEEEE. J lost 1 base, V lost 2 bases, and 4 bases had no gene match. This CDR3 is built from 15 residues. In DNA, the CDR3 is TGTGCCAGCAGCTTACTAGCGTCCCGCACAGATACGCAGTATTTT. This gives the protein CASSLLASRTDTQYF.

This chain connects TRBV7-9 to TRBJ2-1, with TRBD2 identical over 9 bases. In germline, CDR1 is SEHNR, CDR2 FQNEAQ (reference sequence). Losses at the gene ends were 4 bases for V and 4 bases for J; bases not matched to a gene: 8. This CDR3 has 16 amino acids. CDR3 loop: CASSSSTSGGYNEQFF. The CDR3 DNA sequence: TGTGCCAGCAGCTCCTCGACTAGCGGAGGATACAATGAGCAGTTCTTC.

The rearrangement uses TRBV30 and TRBJ2-5; D may be TRBD1 (6 bases). The end of the DNA aligns better with TRBJ2-7, so the J call may be wrong. Germline V gives CDR1 GTSNPN, CDR2 SVGIG (reference sequence). The CDR3 contains 12 residues. The CDR3 nucleotides are TGTGCCTGGAGTGCGGACAGCTACGAGCAGTACTTC. Its protein is CAWSADSYEQYF.

The chain carries TRBV27 and TRBJ1-1, with D perhaps TRBD1 (6 bases). CDR1 is MNHEY, CDR2 SMNVEV, per germline (reference sequence). The CDR3 has 15 amino acids. V was pared by 6 bases and J by 3 bases, with 17 bases between. The CDR3 spells CASRSGTPGDTEAFF. The DNA of the CDR3 is TGTGCCAGCAGGTCAGGGACACCAGGGGACACTGAAGCTTTCTTT.

This CDR3 is CASRQKGTPEAFF. The CDR3 nucleotides are TGTGCCAGTAGACAGAAGGGGACTCCGGAAGCTTTCTTT. The chain joins TRBV19 to TRBJ1-1, with D possibly TRBD1 on 5 matching bases. Germline V lookup: CDR1 LNHDA, CDR2 SQIVND (reference sequence). The CDR3 contains 13 residues. Trimming took off 6 bases at V and 8 bases at J, with 16 bases between the two ends. Together with reference TRBV19 and TRBJ1-1, the CDR3 gives the full variable domain: DGGITQSPKYLFRKEGQNVTLSCEQNLNHDAMYWYRQDPGQGLRLIYYSQIVNDFQKGDIAEGYSVSREKKESFPLTVTSAQKNPTAFYLCASRQKGTPEAFFGQGTRLTVV.

The chain couples TRBV10-3 to TRBJ2-7; 10 nucleotides align to TRBD1. Germline V gene sequence: CDR1 ENHRY, CDR2 SYGVKD. V was clipped by 2 bases and J by 4 bases; unmatched bases: 5. CDR3 length equals 15 residues. CDR3 DNA: TGTGCCATCAGTGAGCGTGGGACAGGGGTTTACGAGCAGTACTTC. It yields the protein CAISERGTGVYEQYF.

This chain uses TRBV11-2 with TRBJ2-2; 9 nucleotides align to TRBD2. V dropped 10 bases and J dropped 7; count of bases not matched to a gene: 13. This CDR3 spans 15 amino acids. The V gene's germline CDR1 is SGHAT and CDR2 FQNNGV. DNA for the CDR3: TGTGCCACCCAGCTAGGCGGGGGGGCCGTCGGGGAGCTGTTTTTT. Amino acids: CATQLGGGAVGELFF.

This clone appeared a single time. The rearrangement uses TRBV6-1 and TRBJ1-1; TRBD1 matches at 7 bases. Germline trimming cut 8 bases from V and 6 bases from J; bases unmatched to any gene: 12. CDR1 and CDR2 from the germline V gene are MNHNS and SASEGT. The CDR3 spans 14 residues. The CDR3 spells CASQIDRVGPEAFF. The CDR3 DNA reads TGTGCCAGCCAAATCGACAGGGTCGGGCCTGAAGCTTTCTTT.